This T cell receptor (beta chain) appears in the sequencing data of a study of response to subunit inactivated influenza vaccine. Notes on the study in general: T cells newly recruited by each seasonal influenza vaccination are few, the authors suggested.

On this clonotype itself: Antigen specificity is unknown.

One entry per CDR3 protein, called by TCRdb with MiXCR from the RT-PCR reads. Of 450,000 to 600,000 distinct CDR3 sequences in the sample, about 7.6% were seen once. Trimming took off 0 bases at V and 9 bases at J, with 8 bases between the two ends. From germline, CDR1 is SGHTA and CDR2 FQGNSA. The CDR3 length is 13 residues. This receptor was identified in a man between 50 and 75 years old who received an inactivated influenza vaccine. The chain couples TRBV7-2 to TRBJ2-2; possibly TRBD2 for D (6 bases). Source: PBMCs from blood, taken around 25 months after vaccination. The CDR3 sequence: CASSLAWTRELFF. CDR3 DNA sequence: TGTGCCAGCAGCTTAGCATGGACTAGGGAGCTGTTTTTT.